This T cell receptor (beta chain) was sequenced for a study of T cell changes during pregnancy in multiple sclerosis. TCRdb keeps only in-frame clones here, not all; method: immunoSEQ multiplex PCR. Here the sample spans 70,000 or so clones, 80% to 95% being singletons. The sample in question was CD4+ T cells from peripheral blood mononuclear cells, obtained after pregnancy. The sequence was collected from a female donor with multiple sclerosis, enrolled in a pregnancy study.

CDR3 sequence reads: CASSKGERDNQPQHF. CDR3 DNA sequence: TGTGCCAGCAGTAAGGGGGAACGAGACAATCAGCCCCAGCATTTT. The V and J genes are TRBV2 and TRBJ1-5; tentative D call: TRBD1 (6 bases). V shed 5 bases and J shed 3 bases, with 14 bases lying between them. The CDR3 contains 15 residues. CDR1 is SNHLY and CDR2 is FYNNEI in the germline V gene. Supplemented by reference TRBV2 and TRBJ1-5, the full variable domain reads EPEVTQTPSHQVTQMGQEVILRCVPISNHLYFYWYRQILGQKVEFLVSFYNNEISEKSEIFDDQFSVERPDGSNFTLKIRSTKLEDSAMYFCASSKGERDNQPQHFGDGTRLSIL.